This TCR beta chain stems from a study of T cells in Graves' hyperthyroidism and ophthalmopathy. Findings and caveats of the study: Classification by a 13 V-J model distinguished ophthalmopathy from stable hyperthyroidism. The blood repertoire included most of the expanded thyroid clonotypes above 0.001.

Ten or more counts support this clonotype. Its target is not known. Trimming shortened V by 1 base and J by 6 bases, and 18 bases separated the two germline ends. This CDR3 has 16 residues. Germline V lookup: CDR1 SGHVS, CDR2 FQNEAQ. RNA transcripts gave rise to amplified TCR beta CDR3 regions. TCR CDR3 underwent first-round RT-PCR with the HTBI primer set. TCRdb fed the multiplex PCR reads into MiXCR, producing one record per CDR3 protein. The table shows roughly 420,000 distinct CDR3 sequences, with around a sixth occurring only once. This receptor was taken from a woman aged 18-29 years with Graves' hyperthyroidism. Sequencing was done on a sample of blood. The chain is built from TRBV7-8 and TRBJ1-1; possibly TRBD1 for D (6 bases). The CDR3 DNA sequence: TGTGCCAGCAGCTTAGGGGCCACAGGGACAAGGTCTGAAGCTTTCTTT. It specifies CASSLGATGTRSEAFF.